What follows are 10 T cell receptor beta chains derived from one specimen sequenced in a study of shared clonotypes between healthy human individuals. Produced via immunoSEQ multiplex PCR; TCRdb's table is partial and in-frame only. The profile shows approximately 1.1 million clones, around three quarters of them singletons. Sequenced: memory CD4+ T cells from PBMCs. The sample's subset: CD45RA-negative fraction. Receptors originate from a young man in good health. Some clones in this sample may be carry-over from other donors' samples.

The chain employs TRBV7-6 and TRBJ1-1, with unresolved D. CDR1 SGHVS and CDR2 FNYEAQ come from the germline V gene. CDR3 size: 14 residues. Trimming stripped 5 bases from V and 7 bases from J, with 17 bases between. The DNA of the CDR3 is TGTGCCAGCAGCCCCAATGAATACTTGGATGAAGCTTTCTTT. Its translation is CASSPNEYLDEAFF.

CDR3: CASSLTGTKPYEQYF. The CDR3 coding sequence is TGTGCCAGCAGCTTAACCGGGACAAAACCCTACGAGCAGTACTTC. V and J are TRBV9 and TRBJ2-7, with D perhaps TRBD1 (6 bases). The CDR3 length is 15 residues. V lost 4 bases to trimming and J lost 2 bases, with 16 bases between them. From germline, CDR1 is SGDLS and CDR2 YYNGEE.

The chain couples TRBV19 to TRBJ2-7; perhaps TRBD1 as D (5 bases). The CDR3 loop spans 15 amino acids. Trimming took off 4 bases at V and 0 bases at J, with 13 bases between the two ends. Germline-derived CDR1 and CDR2 are LNHDA and SQIVND (reference sequence). In DNA form, the CDR3 reads TGTGCCAGTAGTAAGGGGCGGCTAAGCTCCTACGAGCAGTACTTC. Its protein product is CASSKGRLSSYEQYF.

The rearrangement uses TRBV4-2 and TRBJ2-7, with TRBD1 matching 9 bases. CDR3 size: 16 residues. V dropped 1 base and J dropped 2; count of bases not matched to a gene: 6. Per the germline V gene, CDR1 is LGHNA and CDR2 is YNFKEQ. In DNA, the CDR3 is TGTGCCAGCAGCCAAGGGGTAGGGACAGGGACCTACGAGCAGTACTTC. Protein: CASSQGVGTGTYEQYF.

DNA for the CDR3: TGTGCCAGCAGCGTAGATGGGGGAACACCCCTCCACTTT. It translates to CASSVDGGTPLHF. The V call is TRBV7-9, the J call TRBJ1-6, with D perhaps TRBD1 (5 bases). This CDR3 has 13 residues. In germline, CDR1 is SEHNR, CDR2 FQNEAQ (reference sequence). V was trimmed by 5 bases and J by 11 bases, leaving 13 bases between them.

Points on this clone: The identical CDR3 is also encoded by other nucleotide sequences in the sample. The V and J genes are TRBV6-1 and TRBJ1-5; tentative D call: TRBD1 (6 bases). The CDR3 extends over 14 amino acids. The V and J ends lost 1 base and 5 bases respectively, with 9 bases between them. Looked up from germline, CDR1 is MNHNS and CDR2 is SASEGT. The CDR3 spells CASSEVSGDQPQHF. The CDR3 DNA sequence: TGTGCCAGCAGTGAAGTTTCAGGGGATCAGCCCCAGCATTTT.

J is TRBJ1-2 and V is TRBV28; 8 bases match TRBD1. CDR3 length equals 15 residues. CDR1 is MDHEN and CDR2 is SYDVKM in the germline V gene. Trimming at V came to 4 bases and at J to 9 bases, leaving 13 bases not matched to a gene. The CDR3 DNA sequence: TGTGCCAGCAGTTCACCAACAGGGGGAATATCGAGCTACACCTTC. Translation: CASSSPTGGISSYTF.

This clone was counted a single time. The genes are TRBV11-2 and TRBJ2-3, with 8 bases lining up with TRBD2. J lost 4 bases, V lost 1 base, and 4 bases had no gene match. This CDR3 is built from 15 residues. Germline loops: CDR1 SGHAT, CDR2 FQNNGV. This CDR3 is CASSLGSGRADTQYF. For the CDR3, the DNA is TGTGCCAGCAGCTTAGGCAGCGGGAGAGCAGATACGCAGTATTTT.

This clone appeared a few times. The chain is built from TRBV29-1 and TRBJ1-2, with a tentative D call TRBD1 (6 bases). CDR1 and CDR2 (germline): SQVTM, ANQGSEA. The ends were cut back, 4 bases at V and 4 bases at J, with 16 bases in the middle. The CDR3 covers 14 residues. The CDR3 loop reads CSVVSQGISYGYTF. CDR3 DNA: TGCAGCGTTGTATCTCAGGGGATTAGCTATGGCTACACCTTC.

This clone was observed a handful of times. V usage is TRBV18 and J usage is TRBJ1-5; D perhaps matches TRBD1 (6 bases). The germline V and J ends were trimmed by 3 bases and 2 bases, with 11 bases remaining between them. The V gene's germline CDR1 is KGHSH and CDR2 LQKENI. There are 15 residues in the CDR3. The CDR3 coding sequence is TGTGCCAGCTCACCGTCCAGGGGAGGCAATCAGCCCCAGCATTTT. Translated, it gives CASSPSRGGNQPQHF.